The following is a T cell receptor (beta chain) sequence with its context. The target antigen is unknown. These data come from a study of cytomegalovirus exposure and HLA in healthy donors. Whole-study findings and limits: A link between a missense DCLRE1C variant and TCR beta V- and J-gene trimming emerged from a later analysis. Clonal expansion was found to be greater in HLA-associated TCR beta chains than in equally common others in a later analysis.

J gave up 3 bases and V 5 bases, and 2 bases lay outside the gene matches. Germline CDR1 reads LNHDA; CDR2 reads SQIVND (reference sequence). There are 14 residues in the CDR3. Use of 60 Vbeta and 13 Jbeta primers characterized the PCR. The repertoire was sequenced with immunoSEQ multiplex PCR; TCRdb's copy has only in-frame clones and lacks some. Altogether 200,000 to 250,000 clones are present, around nine tenths being singletons, with the ten largest covering 0.9% to 1.1%. The chain uses TRBV19 and TRBJ2-7; 12 nucleotides align to TRBD2. This clonotype was obtained from a young woman in good health and CMV-seronegative. Sequenced sample: PBMCs. In DNA form, the CDR3 reads TGTGCCAGTAGTGCGACTAGCGGGGGCTACGAGCAGTACTTC. It yields the protein CASSATSGGYEQYF. The full variable domain, its missing parts supplied by reference TRBV19 and TRBJ2-7, is DGGITQSPKYLFRKEGQNVTLSCEQNLNHDAMYWYRQDPGQGLRLIYYSQIVNDFQKGDIAEGYSVSREKKESFPLTVTSAQKNPTAFYLCASSATSGGYEQYFGPGTRLTVT.